Presented here are 15 T cell receptor beta chains from one specimen sequenced in a study of OX40 agonist ivuxolimab in advanced cancers. The protocol was immunoSEQ multiplex PCR, while the TCRdb copy is restricted to in-frame clones and leaves out a portion. Of around 65,000 clones in the sample, almost 95% were seen once. Sequences were derived from CD4+ or CD8+ T cells sorted from blood, sampled in a trial of the OX40 agonist ivuxolimab. Every receptor here comes from an adult with an advanced solid tumor such as melanoma, head and neck, liver or kidney cancer.

This clone came up once. The chain carries TRBV6-5 and TRBJ1-1, with D tentatively TRBD1 (6 bases). Germline V gene data show CDR1 as MNHEY and CDR2 as SVGAGI. This CDR3 has 14 residues. V gave up 4 bases and J gave up 6 bases, with 15 bases separating them. CDR3 loop: CASSLQGSWAEAFF. As DNA, the CDR3 is TGTGCCAGCAGTTTGCAGGGGAGTTGGGCTGAAGCTTTCTTT.

The rearrangement links TRBV4-2 to TRBJ2-3; perhaps TRBD1 as D (6 bases). The CDR3 loop spans 17 amino acids. V dropped 0 bases and J dropped 2 bases, with 15 bases sitting between them. Germline loops: CDR1 LGHNA, CDR2 YNFKEQ. The CDR3 loop is CASSQDIRGRDTDTQYF. The CDR3 DNA sequence: TGTGCCAGCAGCCAAGATATCAGGGGCAGGGACACAGATACGCAGTATTTT.

DNA of the CDR3: TGTGCCAGTAGTCCAGCGGGGGACGTGGCAGATACGCAGTATTTT. Protein sequence: CASSPAGDVADTQYF. V is TRBV19 and J is TRBJ2-3; TRBD2 matches at 8 bases. The CDR3 is made up of 15 amino acids. The trim removed 5 bases at V and 4 bases at J, leaving 8 bases unmatched. Germline V gene lookup returns CDR1 LNHDA and CDR2 SQIVND (reference sequence).

The J gene is TRBJ1-1, the V gene TRBV27; D might be TRBD1 (6 bases). Germline V CDR1 and CDR2: MNHEY, SMNVEV (reference sequence). CDR3 length equals 14 residues. V was trimmed by 6 bases and J by 0 bases, leaving 11 bases between them. For the CDR3, the DNA is TGTGCCAGCAGGCTGACAGGCATGAACACTGAAGCTTTCTTT. It yields the protein CASRLTGMNTEAFF.

The chain joins TRBV7-9 to TRBJ2-7, with D perhaps TRBD2 (5 bases). The CDR3 spans 14 residues. Trimming removed 5 bases from V and 0 bases from J, with 11 bases in between. Germline V gene sequence: CDR1 SEHNR, CDR2 FQNEAQ (reference sequence). Here the CDR3 reads CASSPKGASYEQYF. CDR3 sequence (DNA): TGTGCCAGCAGCCCCAAGGGAGCCTCCTACGAGCAGTACTTC.

This chain uses TRBV21-1 with TRBJ2-5; TRBD2, the table's D call, lacks a check against the DNA. TRBV21-1 is deemed a pseudogene. The CDR3 loop spans 18 amino acids. The CDR3 DNA reads TGTGCCAGCAGCCCTAGACTGGGACTAGCGGGGGGGAAAGAGACCCAGTACTTC. Translation: CASSPRLGLAGGKETQYF.

This clone was seen a single time. The chain combines TRBV4-1 with TRBJ2-5; the match to TRBD1 covers 8 bases. The CDR3 covers 15 residues. The V gene's germline CDR1 is MGHRA and CDR2 YSYEKL. The J segment lost 3 bases and the V segment lost 1 base, leaving 4 bases of the junction unmatched. DNA for the CDR3: TGCGCCAGCAGCCAAGTTCCAGGGGGCAAAGAGACCCAGTACTTC. Protein sequence: CASSQVPGGKETQYF.

The chain combines TRBV19 with TRBJ1-5; weak D call: TRBD1 (5 bases). Germline values: CDR1 LNHDA, CDR2 SQIVND (reference sequence). V lost 3 bases and J 0 bases, leaving 15 bases between the germline ends. The CDR3 has 17 amino acids. The CDR3 DNA reads TGTGCCAGTAGTATGTGGGTGACAGACTATAGCAATCAGCCCCAGCATTTT. Its protein is CASSMWVTDYSNQPQHF.

The chain couples TRBV6-5 to TRBJ2-3; no firm D call. Per germline, CDR1 MNHEY and CDR2 SVGAGI. The CDR3 contains 13 residues. Trimming took off 2 bases at V and 6 bases at J, with 9 bases between the two ends. The DNA for the CDR3 is TGTGCCAGCAGTTACCGCGAAGGGGATACGCAGTATTTT. Protein product: CASSYREGDTQYF.

The rearrangement joins TRBV5-1 to TRBJ1-1; D remains ambiguous. The CDR3 is made up of 15 amino acids. Trimming left V 0 bases short and J 0 bases short, with 9 bases between. Germline V lookup: CDR1 SGHRS, CDR2 YFSETQ. The CDR3 coding sequence is TGCGCCAGCAGCTTGGCCATGGTTATGAACACTGAAGCTTTCTTT. Protein product: CASSLAMVMNTEAFF.

The chain couples TRBV2 to TRBJ1-5; 9 bases are a match to TRBD1. There are 15 residues in the CDR3. Per the germline V gene, CDR1 is SNHLY and CDR2 is FYNNEI. The junction had 2 bases not matched to a gene; V was cut back by 2 bases and J by 3 bases. CDR3: CASSEWTGDNQPQHF. The DNA of the CDR3 is TGTGCCAGCAGTGAATGGACAGGGGACAATCAGCCCCAGCATTTT.

This rearrangement joins TRBV6-1 to TRBJ1-4; TRBD1 aligns across 7 bases. Losses at the gene ends were 2 bases for V and 10 bases for J; bases not matched to a gene: 7. Germline CDR1 is MNHNS and CDR2 is SASEGT. This CDR3 is 14 amino acids long. CDR3 sequence (DNA): TGTGCCAGCAGTGAAACAGGGGAGAATAGAAAACTGTTTTTT. Translated: CASSETGENRKLFF.

The chain links TRBV21-1 to TRBJ2-4. TRBV21-1 counts as a pseudogene. This CDR3 region has 16 residues. Written as DNA, the CDR3 is TGTGCCAGCAGCAAAGGTGCCCAGCTTATGGGGGACATTCAGTACTTC. Translating gives CASSKGAQLMGDIQYF.

The gene calls are TRBV7-6 and TRBJ1-4; D is perhaps TRBD1 (6 bases). This CDR3 spans 15 amino acids. The V gene's germline CDR1 is SGHVS and CDR2 FNYEAQ. Trimming removed 4 bases from V and 6 bases from J, with 15 bases in between. CDR3 DNA sequence: TGTGCCAGCAGCTCCCCGGGGGCACGAGATGAAAAACTGTTTTTT. It encodes CASSSPGARDEKLFF.

J is TRBJ1-4 and V is TRBV19, with D perhaps TRBD1 (6 bases). V lost 3 bases, J lost 3 bases, and 8 bases lay in between. Germline CDR1 is LNHDA and CDR2 is SQIVND (reference sequence). This CDR3 has 14 residues. CDR3 loop: CASSIHRANEKLFF. In DNA, the CDR3 is TGTGCCAGTAGTATTCACAGGGCTAATGAAAAACTGTTTTTT.